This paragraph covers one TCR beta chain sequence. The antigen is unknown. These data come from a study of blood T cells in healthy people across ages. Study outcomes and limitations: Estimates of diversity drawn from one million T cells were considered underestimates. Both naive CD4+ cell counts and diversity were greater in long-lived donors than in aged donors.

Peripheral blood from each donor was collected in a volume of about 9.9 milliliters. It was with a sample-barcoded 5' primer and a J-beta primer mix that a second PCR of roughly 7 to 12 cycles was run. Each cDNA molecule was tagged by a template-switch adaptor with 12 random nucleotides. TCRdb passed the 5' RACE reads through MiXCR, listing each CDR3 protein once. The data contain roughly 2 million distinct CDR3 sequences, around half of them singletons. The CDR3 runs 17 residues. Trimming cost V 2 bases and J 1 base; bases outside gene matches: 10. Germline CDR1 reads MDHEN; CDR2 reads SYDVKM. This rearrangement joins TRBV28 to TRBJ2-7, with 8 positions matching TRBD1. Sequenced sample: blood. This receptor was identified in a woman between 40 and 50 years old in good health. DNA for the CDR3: TGTGCCAGCAGTTTACCATCACGGACAGGGAGATCCTACGAGCAGTACTTC. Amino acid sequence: CASSLPSRTGRSYEQYF. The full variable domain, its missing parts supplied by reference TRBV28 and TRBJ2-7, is DVKVTQSSRYLVKRTGEKVFLECVQDMDHENMFWYRQDPGLGLRLIYFSYDVKMKEKGDIPEGYSVSREKKERFSLILESASTNQTSMYLCASSLPSRTGRSYEQYFGPGTRLTVT.